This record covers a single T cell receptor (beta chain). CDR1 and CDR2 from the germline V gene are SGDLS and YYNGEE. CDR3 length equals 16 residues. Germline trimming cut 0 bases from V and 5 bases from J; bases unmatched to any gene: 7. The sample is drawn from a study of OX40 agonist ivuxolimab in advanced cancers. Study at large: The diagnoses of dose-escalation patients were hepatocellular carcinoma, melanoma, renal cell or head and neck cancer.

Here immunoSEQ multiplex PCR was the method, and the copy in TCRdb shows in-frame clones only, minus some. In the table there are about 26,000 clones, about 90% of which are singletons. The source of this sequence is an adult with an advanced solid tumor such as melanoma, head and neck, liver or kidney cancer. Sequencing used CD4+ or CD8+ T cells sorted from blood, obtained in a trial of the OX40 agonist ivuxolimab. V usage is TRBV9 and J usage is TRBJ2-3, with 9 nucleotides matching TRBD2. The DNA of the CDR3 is TGTGCCAGCAGCGTAGCGATAGCGGGAGTGGAAGATACGCAGTATTTT. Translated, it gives CASSVAIAGVEDTQYF.